One sample yielded the 30 T cell receptor beta chains listed below, sequenced in a study of OX40 agonist ivuxolimab in advanced cancers. Some clones are missing from TCRdb's copy, which holds only in-frame ones; the method was immunoSEQ multiplex PCR. The sample records around 53,000 clones, around nine tenths being singletons. The specimen comprised CD4+ or CD8+ T cells sorted from blood, sampled in a trial of the OX40 agonist ivuxolimab. The receptors originated from an adult with an advanced solid tumor such as melanoma, head and neck, liver or kidney cancer.

The chain links TRBV5-4 to TRBJ2-3, with 7 bases lining up with TRBD1. J was trimmed by 3 bases and V by 4 bases; bases with no gene match: 5. The CDR3 covers 14 residues. The germline CDR1 and CDR2 sequences are SGHNT and YYREEE (reference sequence). The CDR3, as DNA: TGTGCCAGCAGCCAACGACAGGGAACAGATACGCAGTATTTT. It specifies CASSQRQGTDTQYF. Full variable domain (missing parts from reference TRBV5-4 and TRBJ2-3): ETGVTQSPTHLIKTRGQQVTLRCSSQSGHNTVSWYQQALGQGPQFIFQYYREEENGRGNFPPRFSGLQFPNYSSELNVNALELDDSALYLCASSQRQGTDTQYFGPGTRLTVL.

This chain links TRBV5-1 with TRBJ2-3; possibly TRBD1 or TRBD2 for D (5 bases each). V was pared by 4 bases and J by 0 bases, with 12 bases between. The CDR3 is made up of 15 amino acids. CDR1 and CDR2 from the germline V gene are SGHRS and YFSETQ. CDR3 in amino acids: CASSPGPGSTDTQYF. DNA of the CDR3: TGCGCCAGCAGCCCGGGACCGGGGAGCACAGATACGCAGTATTTT. The full variable domain, in which reference TRBV5-1 and TRBJ2-3 provide the parts outside the CDR3, is KAGVTQTPRYLIKTRGQQVTLSCSPISGHRSVSWYQQTPGQGLQFLFEYFSETQRNKGNFPGRFSGRQFSNSRSEMNVSTLELGDSALYLCASSPGPGSTDTQYFGPGTRLTVL.

The chain recombines TRBV11-1 with TRBJ2-3, with 7 bases that match TRBD1. The CDR3 loop spans 15 amino acids. Trimming at V came to 5 bases and at J to 4 bases, leaving 9 bases not matched to a gene. Germline loops: CDR1 SGHAT, CDR2 FQDESV (reference sequence). CDR3 coding DNA: TGTGCCAGCAGCCCTGACAGGGTATCAGCAGATACGCAGTATTTT. Protein: CASSPDRVSADTQYF.

This clone was detected a few times. The genes are TRBV25-1 and TRBJ1-1, with D perhaps matching TRBD1 (6 bases). CDR1 MGHDK and CDR2 SYGVNS come from the germline V gene. Between the trimmed V and J ends, which lost 4 bases and 0 bases, there was a span of 9 bases. This CDR3 contains 14 residues. The CDR3 DNA reads TGTGCCAGCAGTGCGACAGGCTTGAACACTGAAGCTTTCTTT. Translation gives CASSATGLNTEAFF.

The J gene is TRBJ2-5, the V gene TRBV2, with 7 bases lining up with TRBD2. The germline CDR1 and CDR2 sequences are SNHLY and FYNNEI. After removal of 5 bases from V and 5 bases from J, the junction contained 5 bases not matched to a gene. CDR3 length: 13 amino acids. The CDR3 bases are TGTGCCAGCAGTAGACCGGGAGGCGAGACCCAGTACTTC. As protein: CASSRPGGETQYF.

The chain joins TRBV9 to TRBJ2-7, with D perhaps matching TRBD2 (7 bases). V lost 0 bases to trimming and J lost 5 bases, with 15 bases between them. This CDR3 spans 15 amino acids. Germline V gene lookup returns CDR1 SGDLS and CDR2 YYNGEE. The CDR3 protein is CASSVAGGLGDEQYF. The CDR3, as DNA: TGTGCCAGCAGCGTAGCCGGGGGGCTCGGGGACGAGCAGTACTTC.

This chain joins TRBV7-3 and TRBJ2-1; TRBD1 matches 10 bases. Germline CDR1 reads SGHTA; CDR2 reads FQGTGA. The V segment lost 5 bases and the J segment 3 bases; nucleotides outside the gene matches: 7. This CDR3 spans 16 amino acids. The CDR3 protein is CASSRKGTGDYNEQFF. CDR3 DNA sequence: TGTGCCAGCAGCCGAAAGGGGACAGGGGACTACAATGAGCAGTTCTTC.

V is TRBV11-2 and J is TRBJ2-2; D is unresolved. V lost 5 bases to trimming and J lost 9 bases, with 16 bases between them. Germline CDR1 reads SGHAT; CDR2 reads FQNNGV. The CDR3 is 14 amino acids. CDR3 nucleotides: TGTGCCAGCAGCCCTCCTAAGAGAGCCCGGGAGCTGTTTTTT. It translates to CASSPPKRARELFF.

The CDR3 coding sequence is TGTGCCAGCAGCTTAAGAGGGAACACTGAAGCTTTCTTT. It yields the protein CASSLRGNTEAFF. The chain is built from TRBV7-3 and TRBJ1-1; D is ambiguous. The CDR3 loop spans 13 amino acids. The V and J ends lost 1 base and 1 base respectively, with 4 bases between them. Germline lookup yields CDR1 SGHTA and CDR2 FQGTGA.

The genes are TRBV11-2 and TRBJ2-2; D is uncertain. In germline, CDR1 is SGHAT, CDR2 FQNNGV. The germline V and J ends were trimmed by 2 bases and 10 bases, with 5 bases remaining between them. The CDR3 extends over 11 amino acids. The chain's CDR3 is CASSLWEELFF. In DNA, the CDR3 is TGTGCCAGCAGCTTATGGGAGGAGCTGTTTTTT.

The CDR3: CASSIDLDNYGYTF. The CDR3 nucleotides are TGTGCCAGTAGTATAGACCTGGATAACTATGGCTACACCTTC. The chain uses TRBV19 and TRBJ1-2; the D is unclear. Trimming pared 0 bases from V and 1 base from J, leaving 6 bases between. CDR1 and CDR2 from the germline V gene are LNHDA and SQIVND (reference sequence). CDR3 size: 14 residues. The full variable domain, rest sourced from reference TRBV19 and TRBJ1-2, is DGGITQSPKYLFRKEGQNVTLSCEQNLNHDAMYWYRQDPGQGLRLIYYSQIVNDFQKGDIAEGYSVSREKKESFPLTVTSAQKNPTAFYLCASSIDLDNYGYTFGSGTRLTVV.

Here the CDR3 DNA reads TGTGCCACCAGCGGGGGAGGGGGGCTAGCGGGACGCACAGATACGCAGTATTTT. This gives the protein CATSGGGGLAGRTDTQYF. J is TRBJ2-3 and V is TRBV15; 9 nucleotides match TRBD2. J gave up 1 base and V 5 bases, and 13 bases lay outside the gene matches. The length of the CDR3 is 18 residues. CDR1 is LNHNV and CDR2 is YYDKDF in the germline V gene (reference sequence).

The V gene is TRBV2, the J gene TRBJ2-5; D unresolved. The CDR3 has 16 residues. Looked up from germline, CDR1 is SNHLY and CDR2 is FYNNEI. Trimming pared 5 bases from V and 4 bases from J, leaving 20 bases between. The CDR3 here is CASSLSRTLDGETQYF. The CDR3 nucleotides are TGTGCCAGCAGTCTTTCTCGGACCCTTGACGGAGAGACCCAGTACTTC.

This sequence joins TRBV6-1 and TRBJ1-2; D is possibly TRBD1 (5 bases). Looked up from germline, CDR1 is MNHNS and CDR2 is SASEGT. This CDR3 is built from 14 residues. V shed 1 base and J shed 8 bases, with 14 bases lying between them. The CDR3 nucleotides are TGTGCCAGCAGTGAAGGAATAGGGGCGGTAGGCTACACCTTC. Protein product: CASSEGIGAVGYTF.

The V gene is TRBV10-3, the J gene TRBJ2-5, with D possibly TRBD1 on 5 matching bases. The DNA matches TRBJ2-7 better at its end, which makes the J call doubtful. The CDR3 totals 14 residues. Germline V gene sequence: CDR1 ENHRY, CDR2 SYGVKD. CDR3 protein: CAISGDRSSYEQYF. In nucleotides, the CDR3 is TGTGCCATCAGTGGTGACAGAAGCTCCTACGAGCAGTACTTC.

J is TRBJ2-1 and V is TRBV28, with 8 bases fitting TRBD1. Germline V gene lookup returns CDR1 MDHEN and CDR2 SYDVKM. The CDR3 length is 15 residues. J was trimmed by 3 bases and V by 2 bases; bases with no gene match: 3. The CDR3 coding sequence is TGTGCCAGCAGTTTAGGAGGACAGGGCTACAATGAGCAGTTCTTC. It encodes CASSLGGQGYNEQFF. Full variable domain (remainder filled in from reference TRBV28 and TRBJ2-1): DVKVTQSSRYLVKRTGEKVFLECVQDMDHENMFWYRQDPGLGLRLIYFSYDVKMKEKGDIPEGYSVSREKKERFSLILESASTNQTSMYLCASSLGGQGYNEQFFGPGTRLTVL.

The chain recombines TRBV6-1 with TRBJ2-7; weak D call: TRBD1 (5 bases). With 9 bases removed from V and 0 bases from J, the gap between germline ends came to 12 bases. There are 13 residues in the CDR3. In germline, CDR1 is MNHNS, CDR2 SASEGT. The DNA of the CDR3 is TGTGCCAGATCGGCAGGGCCCTCCTACGAGCAGTACTTC. Its protein is CARSAGPSYEQYF.

The V and J genes are TRBV6-5 and TRBJ2-1; D gene ambiguous. CDR1 is MNHEY and CDR2 is SVGAGI in the germline V gene. This CDR3 has 14 residues. V was trimmed by 6 bases and J by 9 bases, leaving 18 bases between them. Here the CDR3 reads CASRPTNVDGEQFF. The DNA of the CDR3 is TGTGCCAGCAGACCGACAAACGTGGACGGTGAGCAGTTCTTC.

This clone is termed medium-sized. The chain uses TRBV5-4 and TRBJ2-6; D possibly matches TRBD1 or TRBD2 (5 bases each). V shed 3 bases and J shed 4 bases, with 23 bases lying between them. The CDR3 loop spans 19 amino acids. Germline CDR1 SGHNT, CDR2 YYREEE (reference sequence). The CDR3 spells CASSSKRGAPQVGANVLTF. CDR3 in DNA: TGTGCCAGCAGCTCTAAGCGAGGGGCCCCTCAAGTCGGGGCCAACGTCCTGACTTTC.

The chain is built from TRBV4-1 and TRBJ2-5, with a possible D match to TRBD2 (6 bases). The J call is uncertain, as TRBJ2-7 better fits the DNA end. In germline, CDR1 is MGHRA, CDR2 YSYEKL. CDR3 length equals 14 residues. CDR3 bases: TGCGCCAGCAGCCCGGGAGACTTTCGGGACGAGCAGTACTTC. Its protein product is CASSPGDFRDEQYF.

V gene TRBV23-1 combines with J gene TRBJ2-1; 10 bases are a match to TRBD2. TRBV23-1 is filed as an ORF, its function uncertain. J gave up 0 bases and V 2 bases, and 1 base lay outside the gene matches. This CDR3 region has 16 residues. DNA of the CDR3: TGCGCCAGCAGTCAAGCTAGCGGGAGCTCCTACAATGAGCAGTTCTTC. This codes for CASSQASGSSYNEQFF.

V gene TRBV27 combines with J gene TRBJ1-4; possibly TRBD1 for D (6 bases). Germline CDR1 and CDR2: MNHEY and SMNVEV (reference sequence). V gave up 7 bases and J gave up 4 bases, with 19 bases separating them. The CDR3 is 16 amino acids. The CDR3 bases are TGTGCCAGCAATACAAAACAGGGATCGGGTAATGAAAAACTGTTTTTT. Its protein is CASNTKQGSGNEKLFF.

As to this clone: This specimen includes other DNA sequences encoding the same CDR3. This chain uses TRBV7-6 with TRBJ2-7, with 7 bases aligning to TRBD1. Germline V gene lookup returns CDR1 SGHVS and CDR2 FNYEAQ. This CDR3 is 13 amino acids long. Trimming at V came to 3 bases and at J to 2 bases, leaving 1 base not matched to a gene. CDR3 region: CASSLRGPYEQYF. The DNA of the CDR3 is TGTGCCAGCAGCTTGAGGGGGCCCTACGAGCAGTACTTC.

The chain joins TRBV2 to TRBJ2-7; the D gene could be TRBD1 or TRBD2 (5 bases each). Germline-derived CDR1 and CDR2 are SNHLY and FYNNEI. This CDR3 is built from 15 residues. The V gene lost 5 bases and the J gene lost 2 bases, with 16 bases spanning the gap. CDR3 sequence: CASSLGASRTYEQYF. In DNA form, the CDR3 reads TGTGCCAGCAGTCTCGGGGCTAGCAGAACCTACGAGCAGTACTTC.

The CDR3 region is CASSLDRVRNIQYF. CDR3 bases: TGTGCCAGTAGTCTCGACAGGGTGAGAAACATTCAGTACTTC. The chain uses TRBV19 and TRBJ2-4, with 7 positions matching TRBD1. The CDR3 has 14 residues. J lost 6 bases, V lost 5 bases, and 7 bases had no gene match. The germline V gene encodes CDR1 LNHDA and CDR2 SQIVND (reference sequence). Together with reference TRBV19 and TRBJ2-4, the CDR3 gives the full variable domain: DGGITQSPKYLFRKEGQNVTLSCEQNLNHDAMYWYRQDPGQGLRLIYYSQIVNDFQKGDIAEGYSVSREKKESFPLTVTSAQKNPTAFYLCASSLDRVRNIQYFGAGTRLSVL.

The V call is TRBV27, the J call TRBJ2-1; D uncertain. This CDR3 comprises 14 residues. V lost 2 bases and J 7 bases, leaving 12 bases between the germline ends. In germline, CDR1 is MNHEY, CDR2 SMNVEV (reference sequence). CDR3 coding DNA: TGTGCCAGCAGTTTAACCTCCGTCGCTAATGAGCAGTTCTTC. Its translation: CASSLTSVANEQFF.

This clone was picked up a small number of times. The chain employs TRBV2 and TRBJ2-3; 15 bases map to TRBD2. The CDR3 is 17 residues long. J lost 7 bases, V lost 6 bases, and 11 bases had no gene match. Per the germline V gene, CDR1 is SNHLY and CDR2 is FYNNEI. CDR3 bases: TGTGCCAGCAGGGGACTAGCGGGAGGCCGGGGTAGTTATACGCAGTATTTT. Translation gives CASRGLAGGRGSYTQYF.

The gene calls are TRBV29-1 and TRBJ2-1; 11 nucleotides agree with TRBD2. Germline V gene data show CDR1 as SQVTM and CDR2 as ANQGSEA. This CDR3 has 15 residues. The junction had 12 bases not matched to a gene; V was cut back by 5 bases and J by 9 bases. The CDR3, as DNA: TGCAGCGTTAGGGTAGCGGGAGGGCCGGTGGGTGAGCAGTTCTTC. Protein: CSVRVAGGPVGEQFF.

This sequence joins TRBV29-1 and TRBJ2-5, with D possibly being TRBD1 or TRBD2 (5 bases each). V lost 2 bases and J 4 bases, leaving 11 bases between the germline ends. The germline gives CDR1 SQVTM, CDR2 ANQGSEA. This CDR3 spans 13 amino acids. CDR3 in DNA: TGCAGCGTTGAAAGGTCAGGGAGAGAGACCCAGTACTTC. It encodes CSVERSGRETQYF.

The rearrangement links TRBV11-2 to TRBJ2-5; 9 bases align to TRBD2. The CDR3 runs to 18 residues. V was pared by 3 bases and J by 1 base, with 12 bases of the junction left unmatched. Germline CDR1 and CDR2: SGHAT and FQNNGV. The CDR3 region has the DNA TGTGCCAGCAGCTTCCAGCTAGCGGGACTCGGACCCCAAGAGACCCAGTACTTC. Amino acids: CASSFQLAGLGPQETQYF.